This record covers a single T cell receptor beta chain. Its specificity is unknown. This sample was included in a study of cytomegalovirus exposure and HLA in healthy donors. This CDR3 region has 15 residues. Looked up from germline, CDR1 is SGHRS and CDR2 is YFSETQ. The V and J ends lost 2 bases and 0 bases respectively, with 10 bases between them. Study-level results: When a later analysis compared HLA-associated TCR beta chains with equally common others, the HLA-associated chains turned out to be more clonally expanded and to have lower generation probabilities.

While unrecorded immune exposures were likely, the donors were nominally healthy when sampled. The PCR employed 60 Vbeta primers together with 13 Jbeta primers. Libraries were prepared by immunoSEQ multiplex PCR; TCRdb keeps only in-frame clonotypes and omits some of them. Of roughly 150,000 clones listed, approximately 80% are singletons. Material for sequencing was PBMCs. V gene TRBV5-1 combines with J gene TRBJ2-3; D is possibly TRBD1 (6 bases). This TCR was recovered from a woman aged 18-30 years in good health and CMV-seronegative. DNA for the CDR3: TGCGCCAGCAGCTTTGAGGACAGTAGCACAGATACGCAGTATTTT. Translated, it gives CASSFEDSSTDTQYF.